The sample holds many counts of the clone carrying this TCR beta chain. Its antigen is unidentified. The record originates from a study of CD8 T cells in ankylosing spondylitis. Study results and caveats: Certain motif variants had earlier been reported in reactive arthritis synovial fluid and blood. A TCR beta motif of about 8 highly homologous variants appeared characteristic of ankylosing spondylitis blood.

V gave up 4 bases and J gave up 0 bases, with 7 bases separating them. CDR3 size: 13 residues. Germline V gives CDR1 KGHSH, CDR2 LQKENI. MiXCR, run by TCRdb on the 5' RACE reads, gives a single entry per CDR3 protein. Of just over 150,000 distinct CDR3 sequences in the sample, roughly 18% were seen once. The chain recombines TRBV18 with TRBJ2-7; tentatively, D is TRBD1 or TRBD2 (5 bases each). Sequencing was performed on blood, either unsorted or a sorted T cell fraction (not recorded which). The receptor was isolated from a male donor with ankylosing spondylitis or in good health (not recorded which). CDR3 protein: CASSRDPSYEQYF. For the CDR3, the DNA is TGTGCCAGCTCACGGGACCCCTCCTACGAGCAGTACTTC.